This T cell receptor beta chain was observed in a study of tumor-infiltrating lymphocytes in primary liver carcinoma. Across the study: Productive TCRbeta read yields ran from roughly 3.65 to 7.13 million per sample and were similar between tissues.

The authors made TCR beta cDNA from approximately 500 ng total RNA with a constant-region primer. Three nested multiplex PCR rounds of slightly modified ARM-PCR generated TCR beta libraries. Primers for the first two PCR rounds were TRBV1-TRBV30 forward primers and a C-beta reverse primer (around 10 cycles per round). TCRdb called the multiplex PCR reads again in MiXCR, with one record for every CDR3 protein. The data hold fewer than 80,000 distinct CDR3 sequences, with roughly 71% observed a single time. From about 19-30 mg of unsorted bulk tissue, DNA and RNA were co-extracted together. Germline V lookup: CDR1 DFQATT, CDR2 SNEGSKA (reference sequence). The V segment lost 6 bases and the J segment 6 bases; nucleotides outside the gene matches: 18. The CDR3 totals 16 residues.

The chain recombines TRBV20-1 with TRBJ2-3, with 7 bases that match TRBD2. The sequenced sample was tumor-adjacent normal liver tissue. This clonotype was sampled from a man aged 40-49 years with primary liver carcinoma and hepatitis B virus infection. CDR3 bases: TGCAGTGCCCAGGCGGTCGGTTGCGGGAGTTTGGATACGCAGTATTTT. Translating it yields CSAQAVGCGSLDTQYF.